A selection of T cell receptor beta chains follows, all from one sample in a study of T cell changes during pregnancy in multiple sclerosis. Some clones are missing from TCRdb's copy, which holds only in-frame ones; the method was immunoSEQ multiplex PCR. The data contain about 110,000 clones, 75% to 95% of them seen just once; the ten biggest clones take up less than 2%. The specimen was peripheral blood, collected before pregnancy. These receptors all come from a female donor with multiple sclerosis, enrolled in a pregnancy study. Each CDR3 is given with its conserved first and last residue. The D gene is left open where the match is weak. Clone size, where shown, is once, few, many, or a class for clones that have expanded.

CASSPSSGRTYEQYF	TGTGCCAGCAGCCCTTCTAGCGGGAGAACCTACGAGCAGTACTTC	once	TRBV28	TRBD2	TRBJ2-7
CASSLDRGHTEAFF	TGTGCCAGCAGCTTAGACAGAGGGCACACTGAAGCTTTCTTT	once	TRBV11-3	.	TRBJ1-1
CASSPISGSYEQYF	TGTGCCAGCTCACCTATTTCAGGTTCCTACGAGCAGTACTTC	.	TRBV18	.	TRBJ2-7
CASSLSGFSGYTF	TGTGCCAGCAGCTTGAGCGGCTTCTCTGGCTACACCTTC	.	TRBV5-6	.	TRBJ1-2
CASSVGGNYEQYF	TGTGCCAGCAGCGTAGGCGGGAACTACGAGCAGTACTTC	.	TRBV9	.	TRBJ2-7
CAISGLFNEQFF	TGTGCCATCTCGGGACTTTTTAATGAGCAGTTCTTC	.	TRBV6-6	.	TRBJ2-1
CASSGDRDGYTF	TGTGCCAGCAGTGGGGACAGGGATGGCTACACCTTC	.	TRBV6-6	TRBD1	TRBJ1-2
CASGGGSYGYTF	TGTGCCAGCGGGGGGGGGAGCTATGGCTACACCTTC	.	TRBV6-1	.	TRBJ1-2
CASSRPGGSFMNTEAFF	TGTGCCAGCTCAAGGCCGGGGGGGAGCTTCATGAACACTGAAGCTTTCTTT	.	TRBV18	.	TRBJ1-1
CASSLSGEGVDTGELFF	TGCGCCAGCAGCCTCAGCGGAGAGGGGGTGGACACCGGGGAGCTGTTTTTT	.	TRBV4-1	.	TRBJ2-2
CASSPAGYEQYF	TGTGCCAGCAGCCCAGCGGGATACGAGCAGTACTTC	.	TRBV7-9	TRBD2	TRBJ2-7
CASSGATTNEKLFF	TGTGCCAGCAGCGGGGCTACAACTAATGAAAAACTGTTTTTT	.	TRBV9	.	TRBJ1-4
CASSLHFYNEQFF	TGTGCCAGCAGTTTACACTTCTACAATGAGCAGTTCTTC	once	TRBV27	.	TRBJ2-1
CASSLQIYSNQPQHF	TGTGCCAGCAGTTTACAGATATATAGCAATCAGCCCCAGCATTTT	.	TRBV28	.	TRBJ1-5
CSVVGGREGGYTF	TGCAGCGTTGTCGGGGGGAGGGAAGGCGGCTACACCTTC	.	TRBV29-1	.	TRBJ1-2
CASRSVPKVSEQYF	TGCGCCAGCAGGAGCGTTCCCAAGGTATCCGAGCAGTACTTC	.	TRBV5-1	.	TRBJ2-7
CASSLANGGMGETQYF	TGTGCCAGCAGCTTAGCGAATGGGGGCATGGGAGAGACCCAGTACTTC	.	TRBV7-9	.	TRBJ2-5
CASRQKGETQYF	TGCGCCAGCAGGCAGAAGGGGGAGACCCAGTACTTC	.	TRBV10-2	.	TRBJ2-5
CASSPVLGVADTEAFF	TGTGCCAGCTCACCGGTGTTGGGGGTAGCGGACACTGAAGCTTTCTTT	.	TRBV18	.	TRBJ1-1
CASSLPTSGGAYEQYF	TGTGCCAGCAGTTTACCTACTAGCGGAGGGGCCTACGAGCAGTACTTC	once	TRBV28	TRBD2	TRBJ2-7
CASSFSVPTNYGYTF	TGTGCCAGCAGCTTTTCGGTCCCGACTAACTATGGCTACACCTTC	.	TRBV11-2	.	TRBJ1-2
CASSLDGNSYTQYF	TGTGCCAGCAGCTTGGACGGGAATTCGTATACGCAGTATTTT	.	TRBV7-3	.	TRBJ2-3
CASSLAGGTDTQYF	TGCGCCAGCAGCTTGGCGGGGGGCACAGATACGCAGTATTTT	.	TRBV5-1	.	TRBJ2-3
CASSKLARVSYEQYF	TGTGCCAGCAGCAAACTGGCGAGGGTATCCTACGAGCAGTACTTC	.	TRBV21-1	.	TRBJ2-7
CSVEPQSGLAKETQYF	TGCAGCGTTGAACCCCAATCCGGACTAGCAAAAGAGACCCAGTACTTC	once	TRBV29-1	TRBD2	TRBJ2-5
CASSESLDSVGLKNIQYF	TGTGCCAGCAGCGAAAGCCTAGACAGTGTCGGCTTAAAAAACATTCAGTACTTC	.	TRBV9	.	TRBJ2-4
CASSGSRTSGNYNEQFF	TGTGCCAGCAGTGGAAGCCGGACTAGCGGGAACTACAATGAGCAGTTCTTC	.	TRBV6-1	TRBD2	TRBJ2-1
CASSRGWGTGELFF	TGTGCCAGCAGTAGGGGCTGGGGCACCGGGGAGCTGTTTTTT	once	TRBV27	.	TRBJ2-2
CASSLERGSAEAFF	TGCGCCAGCAGCTTGGAGCGGGGAAGCGCTGAAGCTTTCTTT	.	TRBV5-1	.	TRBJ1-1
CASSLGTSGMIGDTQYF	TGCGCCAGCAGCTTGGGGACTAGCGGGATGATTGGGGATACGCAGTATTTT	once	TRBV5-1	TRBD2	TRBJ2-3
CASRGGVAAYEQYF	TGTGCCAGCAGGGGGGGGGTCGCCGCCTACGAGCAGTACTTC	once	TRBV2	TRBD2	TRBJ2-7
CASTLLFPRGEETQYF	TGTGCCAGCACACTCCTGTTCCCCCGGGGTGAGGAGACCCAGTACTTC	.	TRBV7-9	.	TRBJ2-5
CASSLVGQTTNEKLFF	TGTGCCAGCAGTTTGGTCGGACAGACAACTAATGAAAAACTGTTTTTT	.	TRBV28	.	TRBJ1-4
CSVEGLERGVEADTQYF	TGCAGCGTTGAAGGTTTGGAGCGGGGGGTTGAGGCAGATACGCAGTATTTT	once	TRBV29-1	TRBD2	TRBJ2-3
CSAAGAGDYNEQFF	TGCAGCGCGGCGGGAGCGGGAGACTACAATGAGCAGTTCTTC	.	TRBV29-1	TRBD2	TRBJ2-1
CASSNGQGRLDTEAFF	TGTGCCAGCAGCAACGGTCAGGGGCGGCTGGACACTGAAGCTTTCTTT	.	TRBV5-6	.	TRBJ1-1
CASSVGGQPNQPQHF	TGTGCCAGCAGCGTAGGGGGACAACCCAATCAGCCCCAGCATTTT	.	TRBV9	.	TRBJ1-5
CASSDGRGSTDTQYF	TGTGCCAGCAGTGATGGGCGGGGGAGCACAGATACGCAGTATTTT	.	TRBV2	TRBD2	TRBJ2-3
CASRTDRDYNSPLHF	TGTGCCAGCAGAACGGACAGGGATTATAATTCACCCCTCCACTTT	.	TRBV27	TRBD1	TRBJ1-6
CASQPDGEETQYF	TGTGCCAGTCAACCCGACGGGGAAGAGACCCAGTACTTC	.	TRBV19	.	TRBJ2-5
CAWETGVMNNSPLHF	TGTGCCTGGGAGACAGGGGTGATGAATAATTCACCCCTCCACTTT	.	TRBV30	TRBD1	TRBJ1-6
CASSPNSDTQYF	TGTGCCAGCAGCCCCAATTCCGATACGCAGTATTTT	.	TRBV13	.	TRBJ2-3
CASSLGRAPGRTEAFF	TGTGCCAGCAGCCTAGGCAGGGCCCCAGGGCGGACTGAAGCTTTCTTT	once	TRBV27	.	TRBJ1-1
CASSLVRGSTEAFF	TGTGCCAGCAGTCTTGTGCGGGGGAGCACTGAAGCTTTCTTT	.	TRBV27	.	TRBJ1-1
CASSPDRGPQHF	TGTGCCAGCAGCCCCGATCGGGGGCCCCAGCATTTT	.	TRBV7-2	.	TRBJ1-5
CASSFQGPEQYF	TGTGCCAGCAGCTTCCAGGGTCCCGAGCAGTACTTC	.	TRBV5-6	.	TRBJ2-7
CASSVQGTSTDTQYF	TGTGCCAGCAGCGTACAGGGCACTAGCACAGATACGCAGTATTTT	few	TRBV7-8	.	TRBJ2-3
CAWSVGGSKDTQYF	TGTGCCTGGAGTGTAGGAGGAAGTAAGGATACGCAGTATTTT	.	TRBV30	.	TRBJ2-3
CASSDVPGGRAFF	TGTGCCAGCAGTGACGTCCCCGGGGGGAGAGCTTTCTTT	.	TRBV6-4	.	TRBJ1-1
CASSSRGQGVYGYTF	TGTGCCAGCAGTTCCCGGGGACAGGGGGTCTATGGCTACACCTTC	.	TRBV27	TRBD1	TRBJ1-2
CRGSRVGEQFF	TGCCGCGGGAGCCGGGTGGGTGAGCAGTTCTTC	.	TRBV20-1	TRBD2	TRBJ2-1
CASSLQGTSNQPQHF	TGCGCCAGCAGCTTACAGGGGACAAGCAATCAGCCCCAGCATTTT	once	TRBV5-1	TRBD1	TRBJ1-5
CASSQLSSGRLYEQYF	TGTGCCAGCAGCCAACTCTCTAGCGGGAGACTATACGAGCAGTACTTC	.	TRBV28	TRBD2	TRBJ2-7
CASSFRTQAFF	TGTGCCAGCAGCTTTCGAACTCAAGCTTTCTTT	.	TRBV11-2	.	TRBJ1-1
CASSDDRGTNEKLFF	TGTGCCAGCAGCGACGACAGGGGGACTAATGAAAAACTGTTTTTT	.	TRBV11-2	TRBD1	TRBJ1-4